The source of this TCR beta chain is a study of shared clonotypes between healthy human individuals. Sequenced by immunoSEQ multiplex PCR; TCRdb stores in-frame clones only, minus some. The top ten clones hold roughly 13% of a sample with 400,000 to 600,000 clones, 70% to 80% of them seen once. Per germline, CDR1 SGHTA and CDR2 FQGTGA. This CDR3 comprises 13 residues. Between the trimmed V and J ends, which lost 2 bases and 7 bases, there was a span of 10 bases. The sequence was obtained from a woman between 40 and 55 years old in good health. Some clones in this sample may be carry-over from other donors' samples. The V gene is TRBV7-3, the J gene TRBJ2-3; D possibly corresponds to TRBD2 (5 bases). The sequenced material came from PBMCs. The CDR3 protein is CASSLLRANTQYF. Written as DNA, the CDR3 is TGTGCCAGCAGCTTATTGAGGGCTAATACGCAGTATTTT.